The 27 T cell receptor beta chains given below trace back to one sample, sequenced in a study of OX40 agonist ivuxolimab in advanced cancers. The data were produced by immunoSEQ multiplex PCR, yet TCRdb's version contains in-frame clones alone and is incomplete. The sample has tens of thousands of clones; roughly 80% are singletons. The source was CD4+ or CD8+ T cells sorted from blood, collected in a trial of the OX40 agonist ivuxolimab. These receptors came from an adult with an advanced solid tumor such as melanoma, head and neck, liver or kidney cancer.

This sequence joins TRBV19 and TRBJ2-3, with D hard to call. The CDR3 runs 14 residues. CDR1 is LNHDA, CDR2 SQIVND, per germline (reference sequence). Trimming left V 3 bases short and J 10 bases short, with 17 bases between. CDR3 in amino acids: CASSISSANPAQYF. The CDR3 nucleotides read TGTGCCAGTAGTATCAGTTCAGCTAACCCGGCGCAGTATTTT.

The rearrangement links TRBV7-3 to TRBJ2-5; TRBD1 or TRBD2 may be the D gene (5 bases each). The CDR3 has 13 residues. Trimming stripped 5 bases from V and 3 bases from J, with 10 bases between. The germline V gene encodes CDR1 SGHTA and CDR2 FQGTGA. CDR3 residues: CASSRGTEETQYF. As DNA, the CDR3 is TGTGCCAGCAGCAGAGGGACGGAAGAGACCCAGTACTTC.

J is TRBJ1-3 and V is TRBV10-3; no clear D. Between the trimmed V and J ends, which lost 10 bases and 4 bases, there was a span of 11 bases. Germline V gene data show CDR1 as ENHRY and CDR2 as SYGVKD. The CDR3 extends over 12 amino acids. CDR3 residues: CATQRSGNTIYF. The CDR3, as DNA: TGTGCCACGCAGCGGTCCGGAAACACCATATATTTT.

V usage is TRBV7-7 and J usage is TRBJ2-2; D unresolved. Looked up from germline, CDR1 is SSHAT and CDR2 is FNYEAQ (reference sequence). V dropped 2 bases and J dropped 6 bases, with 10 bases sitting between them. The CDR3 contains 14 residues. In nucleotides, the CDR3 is TGTGCCAGCAGCTTACATGTGATGGCCGGGGAGCTGTTTTTT. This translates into CASSLHVMAGELFF.

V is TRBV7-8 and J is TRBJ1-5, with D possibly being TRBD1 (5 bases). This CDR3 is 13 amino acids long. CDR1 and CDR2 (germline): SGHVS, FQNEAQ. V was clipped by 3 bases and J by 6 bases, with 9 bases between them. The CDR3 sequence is CASSFERGQPQHF. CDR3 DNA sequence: TGTGCCAGCAGCTTTGAGAGGGGTCAGCCCCAGCATTTT.

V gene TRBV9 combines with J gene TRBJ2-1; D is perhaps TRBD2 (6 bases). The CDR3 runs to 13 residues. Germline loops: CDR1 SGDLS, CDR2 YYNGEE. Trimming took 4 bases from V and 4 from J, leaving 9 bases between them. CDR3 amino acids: CASSTGSYNEQFF. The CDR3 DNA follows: TGTGCCAGCAGCACCGGGAGTTACAATGAGCAGTTCTTC.

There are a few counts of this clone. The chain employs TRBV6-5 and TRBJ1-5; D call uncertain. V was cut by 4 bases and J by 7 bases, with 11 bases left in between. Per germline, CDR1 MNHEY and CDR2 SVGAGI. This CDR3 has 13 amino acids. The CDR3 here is CASSWGLGQPQHF. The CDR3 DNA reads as TGTGCCAGCAGTTGGGGTTTAGGACAGCCCCAGCATTTT.

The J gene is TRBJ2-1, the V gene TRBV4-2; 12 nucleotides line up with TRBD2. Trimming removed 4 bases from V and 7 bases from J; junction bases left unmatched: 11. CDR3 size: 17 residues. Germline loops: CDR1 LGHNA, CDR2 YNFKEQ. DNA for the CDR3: TGTGCCAGCAGCCCTAGCGGGGGGGCAGATAGGGATAATGAGCAGTTCTTC. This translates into CASSPSGGADRDNEQFF.

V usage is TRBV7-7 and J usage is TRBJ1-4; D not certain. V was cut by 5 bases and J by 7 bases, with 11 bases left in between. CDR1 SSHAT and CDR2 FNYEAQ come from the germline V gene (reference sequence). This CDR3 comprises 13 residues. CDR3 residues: CASSPSSGEKLFF. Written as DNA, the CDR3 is TGTGCCAGCAGCCCCTCTTCTGGTGAAAAACTGTTTTTT.

The CDR3 DNA follows: TGTGCCAGCAGTCCTGACAGGGGCTACGAGCAGTACTTC. Protein product: CASSPDRGYEQYF. The V gene is TRBV5-4, the J gene TRBJ2-7, with 8 positions matching TRBD1. V shed 5 bases and J 3 bases; nucleotides not matched to a gene: 4. CDR1 is SGHNT, CDR2 YYREEE, per germline (reference sequence). The CDR3 totals 13 residues.

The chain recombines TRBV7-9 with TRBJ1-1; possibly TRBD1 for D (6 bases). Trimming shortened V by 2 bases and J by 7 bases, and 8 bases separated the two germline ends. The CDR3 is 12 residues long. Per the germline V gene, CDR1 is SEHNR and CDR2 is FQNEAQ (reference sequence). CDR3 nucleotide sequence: TGTGCCAGCAGCTTATTGGACAGTGAAGCTTTCTTT. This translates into CASSLLDSEAFF.

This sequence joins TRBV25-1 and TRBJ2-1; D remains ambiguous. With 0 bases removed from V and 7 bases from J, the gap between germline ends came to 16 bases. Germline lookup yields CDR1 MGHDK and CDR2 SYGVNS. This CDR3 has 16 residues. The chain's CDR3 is CASSEYMGLGLNEQFF. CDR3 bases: TGTGCCAGCAGTGAATATATGGGGTTGGGCCTGAATGAGCAGTTCTTC. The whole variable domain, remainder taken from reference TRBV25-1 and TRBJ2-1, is EADIYQTPRYLVIGTGKKITLECSQTMGHDKMYWYQQDPGMELHLIHYSYGVNSTEKGDLSSESTVSRIRTEHFPLTLESARPSHTSQYLCASSEYMGLGLNEQFFGPGTRLTVL.

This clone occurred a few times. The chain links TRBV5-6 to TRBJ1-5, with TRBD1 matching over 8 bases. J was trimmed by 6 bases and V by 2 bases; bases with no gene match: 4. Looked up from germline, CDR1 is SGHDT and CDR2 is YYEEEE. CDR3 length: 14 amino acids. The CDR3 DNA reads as TGTGCCAGCAGCTTAGGACAGGGTGTTCAGCCCCAGCATTTT. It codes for CASSLGQGVQPQHF. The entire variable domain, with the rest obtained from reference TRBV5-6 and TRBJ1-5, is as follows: DAGVTQSPTHLIKTRGQQVTLRCSPKSGHDTVSWYQQALGQGPQFIFQYYEEEERQRGNFPDRFSGHQFPNYSSELNVNALLLGDSALYLCASSLGQGVQPQHFGDGTRLSIL.

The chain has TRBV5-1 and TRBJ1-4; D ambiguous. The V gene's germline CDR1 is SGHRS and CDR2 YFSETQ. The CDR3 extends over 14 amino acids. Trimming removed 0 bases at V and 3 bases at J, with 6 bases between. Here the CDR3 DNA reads TGCGCCAGCAGCTTGGACTCCCCTAATGAAAAACTGTTTTTT. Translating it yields CASSLDSPNEKLFF.

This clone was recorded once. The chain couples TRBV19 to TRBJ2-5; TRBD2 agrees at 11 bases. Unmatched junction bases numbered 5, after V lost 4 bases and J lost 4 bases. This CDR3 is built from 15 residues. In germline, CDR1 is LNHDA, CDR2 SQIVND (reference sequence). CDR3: CASSTGTSGGETQYF. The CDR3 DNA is TGTGCCAGTAGTACAGGAACTAGCGGGGGAGAGACCCAGTACTTC. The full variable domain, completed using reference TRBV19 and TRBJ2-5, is DGGITQSPKYLFRKEGQNVTLSCEQNLNHDAMYWYRQDPGQGLRLIYYSQIVNDFQKGDIAEGYSVSREKKESFPLTVTSAQKNPTAFYLCASSTGTSGGETQYFGPGTRLLVL.

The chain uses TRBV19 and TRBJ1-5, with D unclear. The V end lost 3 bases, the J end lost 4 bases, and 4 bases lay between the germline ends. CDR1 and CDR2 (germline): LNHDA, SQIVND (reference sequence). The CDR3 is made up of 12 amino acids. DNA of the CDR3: TGTGCCAGTAGTATGGTAAATCAGCCCCAGCATTTT. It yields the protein CASSMVNQPQHF.

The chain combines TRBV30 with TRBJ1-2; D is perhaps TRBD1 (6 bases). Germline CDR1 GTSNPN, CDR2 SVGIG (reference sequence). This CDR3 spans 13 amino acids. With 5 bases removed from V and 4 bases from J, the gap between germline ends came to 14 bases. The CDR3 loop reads CAWADGQIYGYTF. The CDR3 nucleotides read TGTGCCTGGGCTGACGGACAGATCTATGGCTACACCTTC.

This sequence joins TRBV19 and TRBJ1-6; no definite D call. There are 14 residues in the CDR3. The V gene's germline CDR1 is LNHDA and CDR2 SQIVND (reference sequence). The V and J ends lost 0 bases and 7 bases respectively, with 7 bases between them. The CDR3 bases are TGTGCCAGTAGTATAGACAGAAAGAATTCACCCCTCCACTTT. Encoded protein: CASSIDRKNSPLHF.

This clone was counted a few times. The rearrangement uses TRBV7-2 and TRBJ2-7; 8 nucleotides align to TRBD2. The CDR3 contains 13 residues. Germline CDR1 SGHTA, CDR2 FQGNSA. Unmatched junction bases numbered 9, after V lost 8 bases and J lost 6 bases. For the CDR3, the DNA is TGTGCCAGCGGAGTAGCGGGAATCGGCGAGCAGTACTTC. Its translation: CASGVAGIGEQYF. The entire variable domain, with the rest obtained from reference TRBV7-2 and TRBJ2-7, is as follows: GAGVSQSPSNKVTEKGKDVELRCDPISGHTALYWYRQSLGQGLEFLIYFQGNSAPDKSGLPSDRFSAERTGGSVSTLTIQRTQQEDSAVYLCASGVAGIGEQYFGPGTRLTVT.

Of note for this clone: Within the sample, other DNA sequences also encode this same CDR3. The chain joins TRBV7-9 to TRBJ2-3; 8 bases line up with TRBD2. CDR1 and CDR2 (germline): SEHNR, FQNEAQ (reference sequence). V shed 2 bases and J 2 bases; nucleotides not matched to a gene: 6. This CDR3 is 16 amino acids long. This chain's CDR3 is CASSLTGGRPTDTQYF. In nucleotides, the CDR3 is TGTGCCAGCAGCTTAACGGGGGGGCGTCCCACAGATACGCAGTATTTT. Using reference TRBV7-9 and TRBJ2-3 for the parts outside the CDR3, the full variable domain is DTGVSQNPRHKITKRGQNVTFRCDPISEHNRLYWYRQTLGQGPEFLTYFQNEAQLEKSRLLSDRFSAERPKGSFSTLEIQRTEQGDSAMYLCASSLTGGRPTDTQYFGPGTRLTVL.

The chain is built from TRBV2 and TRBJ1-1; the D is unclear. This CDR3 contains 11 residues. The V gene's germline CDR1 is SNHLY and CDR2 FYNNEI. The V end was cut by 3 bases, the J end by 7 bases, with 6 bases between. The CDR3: CASSERLEAFF. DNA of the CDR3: TGTGCCAGCAGTGAGCGCCTTGAAGCTTTCTTT.

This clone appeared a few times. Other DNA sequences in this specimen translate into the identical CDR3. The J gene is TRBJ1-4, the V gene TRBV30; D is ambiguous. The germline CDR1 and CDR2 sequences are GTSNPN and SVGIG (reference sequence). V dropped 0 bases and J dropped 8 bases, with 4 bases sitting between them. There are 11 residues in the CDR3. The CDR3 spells CAWSVREKLFF. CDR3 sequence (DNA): TGTGCCTGGAGTGTAAGGGAAAAACTGTTTTTT.

CDR3 loop: CASSRPQYNEQFF. The CDR3 DNA follows: TGTGCCAGCAGTCGGCCTCAGTACAATGAGCAGTTCTTC. The gene calls are TRBV5-5 and TRBJ2-1, with D uncertain. Germline-derived CDR1 and CDR2 are SGHKS and YYEKEE (reference sequence). The CDR3 is 13 residues long. Trimming shortened V by 5 bases and J by 4 bases, and 10 bases separated the two germline ends.

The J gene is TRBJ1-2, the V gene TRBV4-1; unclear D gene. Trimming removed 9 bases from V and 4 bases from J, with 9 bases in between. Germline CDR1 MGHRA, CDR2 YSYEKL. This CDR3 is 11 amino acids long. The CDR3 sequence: CASTAGYGYTF. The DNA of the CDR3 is TGCGCCAGTACAGCCGGCTATGGCTACACCTTC.

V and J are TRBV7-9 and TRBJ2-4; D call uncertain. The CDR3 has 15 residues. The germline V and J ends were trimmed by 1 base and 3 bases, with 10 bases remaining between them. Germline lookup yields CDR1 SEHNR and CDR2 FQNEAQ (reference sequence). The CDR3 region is CASSLDLFFKNIQYF. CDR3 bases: TGTGCCAGCAGCTTAGACCTCTTTTTCAAAAACATTCAGTACTTC.

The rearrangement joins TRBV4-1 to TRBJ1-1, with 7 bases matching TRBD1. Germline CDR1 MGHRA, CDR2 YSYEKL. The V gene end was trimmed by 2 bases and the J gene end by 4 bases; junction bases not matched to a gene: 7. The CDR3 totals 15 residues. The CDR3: CASSQIYRGGTEAFF. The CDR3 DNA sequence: TGCGCCAGCAGCCAAATCTACAGGGGTGGCACTGAAGCTTTCTTT.

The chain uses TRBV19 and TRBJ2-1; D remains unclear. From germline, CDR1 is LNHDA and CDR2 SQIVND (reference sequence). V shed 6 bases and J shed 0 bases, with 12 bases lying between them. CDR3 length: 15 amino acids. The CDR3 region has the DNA TGTGCCAGTAGGAACTCCGTGAGCTCCTACAATGAGCAGTTCTTC. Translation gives CASRNSVSSYNEQFF.